A single sample gave rise to the 21 T cell receptor beta chains below, sequenced in a study of blood T cell repertoires in COVID-19. Profiling relied on immunoSEQ multiplex PCR, and the TCRdb table lists in-frame clones only, not all of them. The sample shows about 64,000 clones, about 72% of them seen only once. The sequencing input was peripheral blood. Receptor source: a man of 80 years or more with acute or convalescent COVID-19.

V gene TRBV19 combines with J gene TRBJ1-2; D may be TRBD1 (5 bases). The CDR3 contains 14 residues. Deletions cut 1 base from V and 3 bases from J, with 9 bases between. Per the germline V gene, CDR1 is LNHDA and CDR2 is SQIVND (reference sequence). The DNA for the CDR3 is TGTGCCAGTAGTATAGGCAGGGCGGACTATGGCTACACCTTC. It yields the protein CASSIGRADYGYTF. The full variable domain, its missing parts supplied by reference TRBV19 and TRBJ1-2, is DGGITQSPKYLFRKEGQNVTLSCEQNLNHDAMYWYRQDPGQGLRLIYYSQIVNDFQKGDIAEGYSVSREKKESFPLTVTSAQKNPTAFYLCASSIGRADYGYTFGSGTRLTVV.

The chain employs TRBV5-8 and TRBJ1-5; weak D call: TRBD1 (6 bases). Germline assignment: CDR1 SGHTS and CDR2 YDEGEE. Trimming took off 4 bases at V and 3 bases at J, with 11 bases between the two ends. The CDR3 runs 14 residues. The chain's CDR3 is CASSDDRNNQPQHF. The CDR3 bases are TGTGCCAGCAGCGACGACAGGAACAATCAGCCCCAGCATTTT.

The rearrangement links TRBV14 to TRBJ2-1; TRBD2 matches at 7 bases. The CDR3 covers 19 residues. V lost 0 bases, J lost 2 bases, and 13 bases stayed unmatched. The germline gives CDR1 SGHDN, CDR2 FVKESK. The CDR3 is CASSQDRTLGRGTYNEQFF. The CDR3 nucleotides are TGTGCCAGCAGCCAAGATAGGACTTTAGGGCGGGGGACCTACAATGAGCAGTTCTTC. The variable domain in full, completed from reference TRBV14 and TRBJ2-1, reads EAGVTQFPSHSVIEKGQTVTLRCDPISGHDNLYWYRRVMGKEIKFLLHFVKESKQDESGMPNNRFLAERTGGTYSTLKVQPAELEDSGVYFCASSQDRTLGRGTYNEQFFGPGTRLTVL.

This sequence joins TRBV2 and TRBJ2-5, with D maybe TRBD2 (5 bases). Germline values: CDR1 SNHLY, CDR2 FYNNEI. The CDR3 is 13 amino acids. With 7 bases removed from V and 8 bases from J, the gap between germline ends came to 17 bases. This chain's CDR3 is CASNDFGRGTQYF. The CDR3 nucleotides read TGTGCCAGCAACGACTTTGGCCGGGGAACCCAGTACTTC. The variable domain in full, completed from reference TRBV2 and TRBJ2-5, reads EPEVTQTPSHQVTQMGQEVILRCVPISNHLYFYWYRQILGQKVEFLVSFYNNEISEKSEIFDDQFSVERPDGSNFTLKIRSTKLEDSAMYFCASNDFGRGTQYFGPGTRLLVL.

The chain carries TRBV10-3 and TRBJ1-1, with a possible D match to TRBD1 (5 bases). The CDR3 is made up of 13 amino acids. The V end was cut by 3 bases, the J end by 11 bases, with 16 bases between. Germline assignment: CDR1 ENHRY and CDR2 SYGVKD. CDR3: CAISDRAVVEAFF. The CDR3 nucleotides are TGTGCCATCAGTGACAGGGCCGTAGTAGAGGCTTTCTTT.

CDR3: CASSQGTGNEKLFF. In DNA form, the CDR3 reads TGTGCCAGCAGCCAAGGGACAGGCAATGAAAAACTGTTTTTT. This chain links TRBV4-2 with TRBJ1-4, with 7 bases lining up with TRBD1. Per germline, CDR1 LGHNA and CDR2 YNFKEQ. V lost 1 base and J lost 5; bases outside the gene matches: 1. The length of the CDR3 is 14 residues.

CDR3 coding DNA: TGTGCCAGCAGATCTACCGGGACAGGGGGCTATGGCTACACCTTC. It codes for CASRSTGTGGYGYTF. The gene calls are TRBV7-9 and TRBJ1-2; TRBD1 matches 11 bases. The CDR3 contains 15 residues. Germline values: CDR1 SEHNR, CDR2 FQNEAQ (reference sequence). V lost 6 bases to trimming and J lost 4 bases; unmatched junction nucleotides: 7.

The chain has TRBV9 and TRBJ2-2, with 14 bases aligning to TRBD2. Germline V gene sequence: CDR1 SGDLS, CDR2 YYNGEE. CDR3 length equals 18 residues. V was clipped by 3 bases and J by 7 bases; unmatched bases: 11. CDR3 sequence reads: CASSGGLAGGSIGGELFF. The CDR3, as DNA: TGTGCCAGCAGCGGCGGACTAGCGGGAGGATCTATTGGCGGGGAGCTGTTTTTT. Looking up the rest from reference TRBV9 and TRBJ2-2 gives the full variable domain: DSGVTQTPKHLITATGQRVTLRCSPRSGDLSVYWYQQSLDQGLQFLIQYYNGEERAKGNILERFSAQQFPDLHSELNLSSLELGDSALYFCASSGGLAGGSIGGELFFGEGSRLTVL.

This clone was recorded only once. V gene TRBV18 combines with J gene TRBJ1-2, with 8 bases lining up with TRBD1. Unmatched junction bases numbered 12, after V lost 6 bases and J lost 0 bases. CDR3 size: 17 residues. Germline assignment: CDR1 KGHSH and CDR2 LQKENI. Written as DNA, the CDR3 is TGTGCCAGCTCCCCTTCCAGGGGGCCCGGGGCTAACTATGGCTACACCTTC. It is translated as CASSPSRGPGANYGYTF.

The chain joins TRBV6-5 to TRBJ2-5; no firm D call. Trimming pared 5 bases from V and 2 bases from J, leaving 9 bases between. Germline V gives CDR1 MNHEY, CDR2 SVGAGI. The CDR3 consists of 13 residues. CDR3 sequence: CASSRQVQETQYF. Written as DNA, the CDR3 is TGTGCCAGCAGTCGGCAGGTTCAAGAGACCCAGTACTTC.

V is TRBV4-1 and J is TRBJ2-1; TRBD2 matches 13 bases. The junction had 2 bases not matched to a gene; V was cut back by 2 bases and J by 4 bases. The CDR3 length is 16 residues. In germline, CDR1 is MGHRA, CDR2 YSYEKL. The CDR3 loop reads CASSQLGLAGYNEQFF. The CDR3 bases are TGCGCCAGCAGCCAACTGGGACTAGCGGGATACAATGAGCAGTTCTTC.

This chain connects TRBV19 to TRBJ2-2; 14 nucleotides line up with TRBD2. This CDR3 contains 18 residues. Germline V CDR1 and CDR2: LNHDA, SQIVND (reference sequence). The trim removed 5 bases at V and 4 bases at J, leaving 9 bases unmatched. CDR3 in DNA: TGTGCCAGTAGTTTCCGCGGGACTAGCGGGGGCGGCACCGGGGAGCTGTTTTTT. This codes for CASSFRGTSGGGTGELFF. Filled out from reference TRBV19 and TRBJ2-2, the complete variable domain reads DGGITQSPKYLFRKEGQNVTLSCEQNLNHDAMYWYRQDPGQGLRLIYYSQIVNDFQKGDIAEGYSVSREKKESFPLTVTSAQKNPTAFYLCASSFRGTSGGGTGELFFGEGSRLTVL.

This chain uses TRBV2 with TRBJ2-5; 11 bases map to TRBD2. V lost 7 bases and J lost 4; bases outside the gene matches: 8. The CDR3 contains 15 residues. The V gene's germline CDR1 is SNHLY and CDR2 FYNNEI. This CDR3 is CASTDGLAGGETQYF. CDR3 coding DNA: TGTGCCAGCACCGACGGGCTAGCGGGAGGAGAGACCCAGTACTTC.

The CDR3 spells CATSRGTGMNTEAFF. Written as DNA, the CDR3 is TGTGCCACCAGCAGAGGGACAGGGATGAACACTGAAGCTTTCTTT. V is TRBV15 and J is TRBJ1-1; 8 bases match TRBD1. Germline V CDR1 and CDR2: LNHNV, YYDKDF (reference sequence). With 1 base clipped from V and 0 bases from J, the junction kept 1 base outside the gene matches. The CDR3 has 15 amino acids.

The chain joins TRBV24-1 to TRBJ2-1; no definite D call. The CDR3 is 13 amino acids. V lost 4 bases and J 7 bases, leaving 10 bases between the germline ends. CDR1 and CDR2 (germline): KGHDR, SFDVKD. The CDR3 DNA sequence: TGTGCCACCAGTGACCCCACCGAGAATGAGCAGTTCTTC. Translated, it gives CATSDPTENEQFF.

The rearrangement uses TRBV6-5 and TRBJ1-1; 9 bases agree with TRBD1. The CDR3 contains 15 residues. V shed 2 bases and J 10 bases; nucleotides not matched to a gene: 11. In germline, CDR1 is MNHEY, CDR2 SVGAGI. This chain's CDR3 is CASSYRPGQGYRAFF. CDR3 nucleotide sequence: TGTGCCAGCAGTTACCGACCAGGACAGGGGTATCGAGCTTTCTTT.

V is TRBV3-1 (or the pseudogene TRBV3-2) and J is TRBJ1-1; no definite D call. CDR3 length equals 15 residues. Trimming left V 1 base short and J 2 bases short, with 11 bases between. Germline V gives CDR1 LGHDT, CDR2 YNNKEL (reference sequence). The CDR3 spells CASSQASLLNTEAFF. DNA of the CDR3: TGTGCCAGCAGCCAAGCTAGCCTTCTAAACACTGAAGCTTTCTTT.

The chain uses TRBV9 and TRBJ2-2; TRBD2 agrees at 9 bases. The V segment lost 3 bases and the J segment 8 bases; nucleotides outside the gene matches: 11. The length of the CDR3 is 16 residues. Germline CDR1 SGDLS, CDR2 YYNGEE. CDR3 in amino acids: CASSGRLAEREGELFF. The CDR3 DNA sequence: TGTGCCAGCAGCGGACGACTAGCGGAGAGAGAAGGGGAGCTGTTTTTT.

Note on this clone: Mismatch with germline at one junction end may stem from a read error. This chain links TRBV3-1 (or the pseudogene TRBV3-2) with TRBJ2-4; 16 bases are a match to TRBD2. The germline gives CDR1 LGHDT, CDR2 YNNKEL (reference sequence). CDR3 length equals 19 residues. CDR3 sequence (DNA): TGTGCCAGCAGCCAAAACCCCGGGACTAGCGGGGGGGCCAGAAACATTCAGTACTTC. Its translation: CASSQNPGTSGGARNIQYF.

The chain's CDR3 is CASSARTDNNLGYTF. In nucleotides, the CDR3 is TGTGCCAGCTCAGCCCGGACAGATAATAATCTAGGCTACACCTTC. The rearrangement links TRBV18 to TRBJ1-2; a weak D match, TRBD1 (6 bases). The CDR3 spans 15 residues. The ends were cut back, 5 bases at V and 8 bases at J, with 21 bases in the middle. Germline V gene data show CDR1 as KGHSH and CDR2 as LQKENI.

The rearrangement joins TRBV6-5 to TRBJ1-1, with TRBD1 as a possible D gene (5 bases). Per the germline V gene, CDR1 is MNHEY and CDR2 is SVGAGI. The CDR3 covers 14 residues. Trimming pared 4 bases from V and 3 bases from J, leaving 12 bases between. The CDR3 bases are TGTGCCAGCAGTTCCCGGGGGGACTACACTGAAGCTTTCTTT. Its protein product is CASSSRGDYTEAFF.